This TCR beta chain was identified in a study of blood T cells in healthy people across ages. Study-wide results and caveats: TCR beta diversity per million T cells fell roughly linearly with age.

It was with a sample-barcoded 5' primer and a J-beta primer mix that a second PCR of roughly 7 to 12 cycles was run. MiXCR, run by TCRdb on the 5' RACE reads, gives a single entry per CDR3 protein. The sample includes roughly 900,000 distinct CDR3 sequences, roughly 43% of them seen just once. There are a few counts of this clonotype. Its antigen is still unknown. V lost 8 bases, J lost 8 bases, and 16 bases lay in between. The length of the CDR3 is 14 residues. The sequence was obtained from a man aged 25 to 45 in good health. The specimen was blood. The J gene is TRBJ1-6, the V gene TRBV12-3 or TRBV12-4; possible D gene TRBD1, 5 bases. The CDR3 loop reads CASLPGGVYSPLHF. CDR3 nucleotides: TGTGCCAGCCTCCCCGGGGGGGTTTATTCACCCCTCCACTTT.